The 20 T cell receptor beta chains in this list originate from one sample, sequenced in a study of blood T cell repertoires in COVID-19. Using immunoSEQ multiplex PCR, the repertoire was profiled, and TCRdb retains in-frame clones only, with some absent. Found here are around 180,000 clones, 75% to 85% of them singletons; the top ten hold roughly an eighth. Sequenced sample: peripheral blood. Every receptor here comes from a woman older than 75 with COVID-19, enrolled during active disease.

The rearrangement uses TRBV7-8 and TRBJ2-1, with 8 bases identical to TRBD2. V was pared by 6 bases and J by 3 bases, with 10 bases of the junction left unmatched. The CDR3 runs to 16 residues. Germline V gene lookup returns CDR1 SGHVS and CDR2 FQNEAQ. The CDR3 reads CASRPTLAGIYNEQFF. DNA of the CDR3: TGTGCCAGCAGACCCACCTTAGCGGGGATCTACAATGAGCAGTTCTTC.

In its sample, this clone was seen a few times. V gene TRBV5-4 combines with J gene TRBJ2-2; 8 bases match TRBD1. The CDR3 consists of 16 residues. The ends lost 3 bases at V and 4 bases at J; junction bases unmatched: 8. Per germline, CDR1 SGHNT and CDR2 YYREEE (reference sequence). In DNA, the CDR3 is TGTGCCAGCAGCTGGGACAGGTCTTTGGGCACCGGGGAGCTGTTTTTT. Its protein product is CASSWDRSLGTGELFF.

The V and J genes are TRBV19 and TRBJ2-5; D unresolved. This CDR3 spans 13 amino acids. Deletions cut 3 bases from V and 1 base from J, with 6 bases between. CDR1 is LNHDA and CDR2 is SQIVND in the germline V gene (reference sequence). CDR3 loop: CASSIPLQETQYF. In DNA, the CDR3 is TGTGCCAGTAGTATCCCCCTCCAAGAGACCCAGTACTTC.

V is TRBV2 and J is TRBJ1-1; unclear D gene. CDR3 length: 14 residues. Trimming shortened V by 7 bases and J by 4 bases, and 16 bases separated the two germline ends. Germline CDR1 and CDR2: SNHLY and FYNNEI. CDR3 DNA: TGTGCCAGCACCCTCGGGGTGTCAGGCACTGAAGCTTTCTTT. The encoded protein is CASTLGVSGTEAFF.

The DNA for the CDR3 is TGTGCCTGGAGCGGACAGGGGCCTGAGCCCCAGCATTTT. Translated: CAWSGQGPEPQHF. The chain has TRBV30 and TRBJ1-5; 9 bases align to TRBD1. In germline, CDR1 is GTSNPN, CDR2 SVGIG (reference sequence). The V segment lost 3 bases and the J segment 8 bases; nucleotides outside the gene matches: 5. The CDR3 runs 13 residues. Full variable domain (missing parts from reference TRBV30 and TRBJ1-5): SQTIHQWPATLVQPVGSPLSLECTVEGTSNPNLYWYRQAAGRGLQLLFYSVGIGQISSEVPQNLSASRPQDRQFILSSKKLLLSDSGFYLCAWSGQGPEPQHFGDGTRLSIL.

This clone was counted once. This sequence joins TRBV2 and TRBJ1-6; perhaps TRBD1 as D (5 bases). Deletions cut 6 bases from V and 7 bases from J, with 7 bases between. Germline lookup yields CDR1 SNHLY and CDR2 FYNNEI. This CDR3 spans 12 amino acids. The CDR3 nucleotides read TGTGCCAGCAGCCCAGGGAATTCACCCCTCCACTTT. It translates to CASSPGNSPLHF.

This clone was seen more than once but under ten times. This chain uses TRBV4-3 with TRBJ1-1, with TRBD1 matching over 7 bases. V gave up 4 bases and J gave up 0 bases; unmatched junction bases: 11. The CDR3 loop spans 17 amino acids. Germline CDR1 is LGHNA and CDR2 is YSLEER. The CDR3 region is CASSPEGDSLMNTEAFF. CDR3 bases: TGCGCCAGCAGCCCGGAGGGGGACAGCCTTATGAACACTGAAGCTTTCTTT.

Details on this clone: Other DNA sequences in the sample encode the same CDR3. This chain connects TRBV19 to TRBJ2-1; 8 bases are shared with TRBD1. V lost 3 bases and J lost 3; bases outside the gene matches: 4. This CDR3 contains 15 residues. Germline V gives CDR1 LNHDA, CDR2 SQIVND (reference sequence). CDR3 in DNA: TGTGCCAGTAGTATTACCGGGACAGGCTACAATGAGCAGTTCTTC. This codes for CASSITGTGYNEQFF.

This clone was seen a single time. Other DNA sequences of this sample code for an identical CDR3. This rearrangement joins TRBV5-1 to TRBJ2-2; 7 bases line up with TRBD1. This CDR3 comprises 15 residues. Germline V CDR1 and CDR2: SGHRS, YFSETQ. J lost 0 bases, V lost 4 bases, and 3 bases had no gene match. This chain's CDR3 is CASSPGTANTGELFF. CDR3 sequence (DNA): TGCGCCAGCAGCCCTGGGACAGCGAACACCGGGGAGCTGTTTTTT.

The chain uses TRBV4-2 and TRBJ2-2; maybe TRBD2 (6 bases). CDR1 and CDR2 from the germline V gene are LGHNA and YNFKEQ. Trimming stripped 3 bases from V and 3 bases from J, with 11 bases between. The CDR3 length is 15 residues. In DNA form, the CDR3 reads TGTGCCAGCAGCCATCTACTAGCAGACACCGGGGAGCTGTTTTTT. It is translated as CASSHLLADTGELFF.

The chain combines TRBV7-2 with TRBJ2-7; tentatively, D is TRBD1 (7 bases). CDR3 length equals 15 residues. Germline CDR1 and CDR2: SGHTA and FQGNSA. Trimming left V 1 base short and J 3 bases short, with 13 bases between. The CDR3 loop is CASSLESGGHYEQYF. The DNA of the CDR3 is TGTGCCAGCAGCTTAGAGTCAGGGGGGCACTACGAGCAGTACTTC.

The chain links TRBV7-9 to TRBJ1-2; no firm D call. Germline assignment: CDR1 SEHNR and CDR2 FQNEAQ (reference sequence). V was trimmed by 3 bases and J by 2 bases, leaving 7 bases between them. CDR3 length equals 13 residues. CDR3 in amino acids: CASSFEGNYGYTF. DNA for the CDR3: TGTGCCAGCAGCTTCGAGGGAAACTATGGCTACACCTTC.

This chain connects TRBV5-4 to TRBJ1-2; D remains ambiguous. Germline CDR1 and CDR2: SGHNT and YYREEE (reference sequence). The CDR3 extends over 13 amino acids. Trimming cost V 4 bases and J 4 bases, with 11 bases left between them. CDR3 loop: CASSPREGYGYTF. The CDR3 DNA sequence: TGTGCCAGCAGCCCCCGGGAGGGCTATGGCTACACCTTC.

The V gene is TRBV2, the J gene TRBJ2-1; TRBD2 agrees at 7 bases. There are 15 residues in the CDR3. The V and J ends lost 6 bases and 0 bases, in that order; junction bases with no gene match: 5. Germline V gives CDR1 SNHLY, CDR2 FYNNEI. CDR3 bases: TGTGCCAGCAGGATAGCGGGCAACTCCTACAATGAGCAGTTCTTC. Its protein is CASRIAGNSYNEQFF.

Here the CDR3 reads CASSLAVNEKLFF. The CDR3 bases are TGTGCCAGCAGCTTGGCCGTTAATGAAAAACTGTTTTTT. The chain is built from TRBV5-4 and TRBJ1-4; D not resolved. This CDR3 contains 13 residues. Germline lookup yields CDR1 SGHNT and CDR2 YYREEE (reference sequence). The V end was cut by 0 bases, the J end by 4 bases, with 4 bases between. The full variable domain, completed using reference TRBV5-4 and TRBJ1-4, is ETGVTQSPTHLIKTRGQQVTLRCSSQSGHNTVSWYQQALGQGPQFIFQYYREEENGRGNFPPRFSGLQFPNYSSELNVNALELDDSALYLCASSLAVNEKLFFGSGTQLSVL.

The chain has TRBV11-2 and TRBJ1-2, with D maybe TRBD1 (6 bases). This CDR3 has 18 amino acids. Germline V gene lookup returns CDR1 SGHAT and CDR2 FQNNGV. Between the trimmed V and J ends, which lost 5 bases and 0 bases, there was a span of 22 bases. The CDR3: CASSSYRDLRKANYGYTF. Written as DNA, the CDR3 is TGTGCCAGCAGCAGTTACAGGGACCTGAGGAAGGCTAACTATGGCTACACCTTC.

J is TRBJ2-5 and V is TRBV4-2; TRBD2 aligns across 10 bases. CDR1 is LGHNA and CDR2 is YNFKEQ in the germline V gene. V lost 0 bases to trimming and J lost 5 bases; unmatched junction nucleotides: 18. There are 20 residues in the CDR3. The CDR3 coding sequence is TGTGCCAGCAGCCAAGATAACCGCCTAGCGGGAGTTCCGCCGCATGAGACCCAGTACTTC. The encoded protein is CASSQDNRLAGVPPHETQYF.

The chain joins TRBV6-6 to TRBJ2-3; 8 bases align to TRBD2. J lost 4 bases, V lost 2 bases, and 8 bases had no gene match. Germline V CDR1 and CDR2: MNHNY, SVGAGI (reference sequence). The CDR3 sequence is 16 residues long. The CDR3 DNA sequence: TGTGCCAGCAGTTACGCTGCGGGGGGCGCCTCAGATACGCAGTATTTT. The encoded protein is CASSYAAGGASDTQYF.

The CDR3 region is CASRTSWSTDTQYF. CDR3 sequence (DNA): TGTGCCAGCAGAACTTCATGGAGCACAGATACGCAGTATTTT. The genes are TRBV27 and TRBJ2-3; D not certain. Trimming cost V 6 bases and J 0 bases, with 10 bases left between them. The CDR3 extends over 14 amino acids. Germline CDR1 reads MNHEY; CDR2 reads SMNVEV (reference sequence).

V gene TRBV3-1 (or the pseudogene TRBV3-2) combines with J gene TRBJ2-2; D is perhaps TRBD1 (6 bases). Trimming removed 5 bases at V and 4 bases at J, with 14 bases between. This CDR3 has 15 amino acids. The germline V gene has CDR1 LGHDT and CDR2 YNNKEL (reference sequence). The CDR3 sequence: CASSTDRLPTGELFF. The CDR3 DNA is TGTGCCAGCAGCACCGACAGGTTACCCACCGGGGAGCTGTTTTTT.